This T cell receptor beta chain is from a study of T-cell memory formation after mild COVID-19. About the research overall: TCR clusters were largely donor specific.

The CDR3 has 15 amino acids. With 8 bases clipped from V and 2 bases from J, the junction kept 5 bases outside the gene matches. Germline CDR1 and CDR2: MDHEN and SYDVKM. A note on this clonotype: The antigen is undetermined.

Amplification by 5'RACE using constant-segment primers produced TCR alpha and TCR beta cDNA libraries that carried sample barcodes and UMIs. TCRdb passed the 5' RACE reads through MiXCR, listing each CDR3 protein once. The table shows about 57,000 distinct CDR3 sequences, with 12% occurring only once. General study findings and limits: CD4+ contracting clones lay mainly in CM and EM, CD8+ ones in EMRA.

This chain uses TRBV28 with TRBJ2-2, with 10 bases that match TRBD2. The source of this sequence is a man younger than 30 who had mild COVID-19 (a few samples of this study predate the infection). Cell type and time point are not known. Sequences were obtained from PBMCs or a T cell subset sorted from them (not recorded which). CDR3 sequence reads: CASASGGANTGELFF. The CDR3 DNA sequence: TGTGCCAGCGCCAGCGGGGGGGCAAACACCGGGGAGCTGTTTTTT. Full variable domain (missing parts from reference TRBV28 and TRBJ2-2): DVKVTQSSRYLVKRTGEKVFLECVQDMDHENMFWYRQDPGLGLRLIYFSYDVKMKEKGDIPEGYSVSREKKERFSLILESASTNQTSMYLCASASGGANTGELFFGEGSRLTVL.